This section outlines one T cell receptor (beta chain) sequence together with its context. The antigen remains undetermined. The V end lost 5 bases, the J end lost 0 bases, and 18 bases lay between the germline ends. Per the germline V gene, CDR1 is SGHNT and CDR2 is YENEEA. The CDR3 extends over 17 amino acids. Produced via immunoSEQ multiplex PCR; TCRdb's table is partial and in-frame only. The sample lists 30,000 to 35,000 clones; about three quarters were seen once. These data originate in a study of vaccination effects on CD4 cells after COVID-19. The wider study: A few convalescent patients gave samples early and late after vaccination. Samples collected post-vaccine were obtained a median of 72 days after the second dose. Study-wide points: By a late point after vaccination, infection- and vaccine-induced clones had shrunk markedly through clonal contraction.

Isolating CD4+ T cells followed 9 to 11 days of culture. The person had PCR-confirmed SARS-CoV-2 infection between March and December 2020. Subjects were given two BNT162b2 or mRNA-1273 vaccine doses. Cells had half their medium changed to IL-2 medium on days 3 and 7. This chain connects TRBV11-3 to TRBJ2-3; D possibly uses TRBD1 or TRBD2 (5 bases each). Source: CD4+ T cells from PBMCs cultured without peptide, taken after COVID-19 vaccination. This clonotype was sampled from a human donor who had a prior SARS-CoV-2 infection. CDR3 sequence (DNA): TGTGCCAGCAGCCCTGGTAAAACGGGGACCAGCACAGATACGCAGTATTTT. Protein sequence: CASSPGKTGTSTDTQYF. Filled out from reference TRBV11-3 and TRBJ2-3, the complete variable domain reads EAGVVQSPRYKIIEKKQPVAFWCNPISGHNTLYWYLQNLGQGPELLIRYENEEAVDDSQLPKDRFSAERLKGVDSTLKIQPAELGDSAVYLCASSPGKTGTSTDTQYFGPGTRLTVL.